Sequencing of this T cell receptor beta chain was carried out in a study of shared clonotypes between healthy human individuals. Study-wide results and caveats: Depth of sequencing was expected to influence donor clonotype sharing.

Naive CD45RA+ and memory CD45RA-negative subsets were split from CD4+ cells. Here immunoSEQ multiplex PCR was the method, and the copy in TCRdb shows in-frame clones only, minus some. The repertoire has over a million clones, roughly 96% of them found once; the top ten carry approximately 1%. This clone was found once. Its antigen is currently unknown. The V gene's germline CDR1 is SGHAT and CDR2 FQNNGV. The CDR3 consists of 13 residues. V shed 2 bases and J 6 bases; nucleotides not matched to a gene: 4. The sequence derives from a young man in good health. Material for sequencing was naive CD4+ T cells sorted from blood. Sample subset: CD45RA+ positively selected. The chain uses TRBV11-2 and TRBJ2-7; 7 nucleotides match TRBD1. DNA for the CDR3: TGTGCCAGCAGCTTAACAGGGGTGAGCGAGCAGTACTTC. Protein: CASSLTGVSEQYF.